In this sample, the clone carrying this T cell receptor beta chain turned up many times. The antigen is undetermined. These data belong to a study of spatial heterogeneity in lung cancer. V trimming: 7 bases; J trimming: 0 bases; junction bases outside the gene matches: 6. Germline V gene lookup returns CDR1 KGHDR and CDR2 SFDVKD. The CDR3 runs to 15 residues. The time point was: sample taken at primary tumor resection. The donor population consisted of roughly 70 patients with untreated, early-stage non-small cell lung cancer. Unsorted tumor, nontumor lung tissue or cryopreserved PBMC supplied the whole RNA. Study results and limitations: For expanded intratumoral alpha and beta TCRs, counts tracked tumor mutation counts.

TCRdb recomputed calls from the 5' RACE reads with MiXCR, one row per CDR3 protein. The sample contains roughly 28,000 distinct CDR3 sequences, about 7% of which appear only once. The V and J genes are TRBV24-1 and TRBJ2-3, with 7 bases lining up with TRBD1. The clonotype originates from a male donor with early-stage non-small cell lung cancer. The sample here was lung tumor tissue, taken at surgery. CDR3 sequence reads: CATRKGQMSTDTQYF. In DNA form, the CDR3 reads TGTGCCACCAGAAAGGGACAGATGAGCACAGATACGCAGTATTTT.